The clone carrying this T cell receptor (beta chain) has just one count. The data belong to a study of T cell changes during pregnancy in multiple sclerosis. Some clones are missing from TCRdb's copy, which holds only in-frame ones; the method was immunoSEQ multiplex PCR. Found here are tens of thousands of clones, more than 90% of them singletons; the top ten hold approximately 3%. CDR1 and CDR2 (germline): SEHNR, FQNEAQ (reference sequence). This CDR3 comprises 16 residues. Trimming removed 4 bases from V and 6 bases from J, with 19 bases in between. This TCR was recovered from a female donor with multiple sclerosis, enrolled in a pregnancy study. This sequence joins TRBV7-9 and TRBJ2-1; possibly TRBD2 for D (7 bases). The sequenced sample was CD8+ T cells from peripheral blood mononuclear cells, obtained before pregnancy. The CDR3 DNA follows: TGTGCCAGCAGCTCACCAACGGGGGGCCGTCCCAATGAGCAGTTCTTC. Translation gives CASSSPTGGRPNEQFF. Combining the CDR3 with reference TRBV7-9 and TRBJ2-1 gives the whole variable domain DTGVSQNPRHKITKRGQNVTFRCDPISEHNRLYWYRQTLGQGPEFLTYFQNEAQLEKSRLLSDRFSAERPKGSFSTLEIQRTEQGDSAMYLCASSSPTGGRPNEQFFGPGTRLTVL.